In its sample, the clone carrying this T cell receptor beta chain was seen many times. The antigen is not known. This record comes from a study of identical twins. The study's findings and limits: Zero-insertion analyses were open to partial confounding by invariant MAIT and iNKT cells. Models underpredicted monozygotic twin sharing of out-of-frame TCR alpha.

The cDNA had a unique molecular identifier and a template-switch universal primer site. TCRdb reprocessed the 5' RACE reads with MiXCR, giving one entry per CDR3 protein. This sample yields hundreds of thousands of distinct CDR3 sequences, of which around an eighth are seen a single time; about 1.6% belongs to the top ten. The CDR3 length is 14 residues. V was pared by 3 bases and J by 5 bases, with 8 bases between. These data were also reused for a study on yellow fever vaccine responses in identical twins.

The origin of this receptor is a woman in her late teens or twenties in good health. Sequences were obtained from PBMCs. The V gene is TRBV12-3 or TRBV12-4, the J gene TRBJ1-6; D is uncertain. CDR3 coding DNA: TGTGCCAGCAGTTTTTCCGGAGATAATTCACCCCTCCACTTT. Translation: CASSFSGDNSPLHF.